The following is a TCR beta chain sequence with its context. The antigen remains unidentified. Unmatched junction bases numbered 7, after V lost 5 bases and J lost 1 base. CDR3 size: 16 residues. The germline CDR1 and CDR2 sequences are SGHTA and FQGTGA. The data originate from a study of cytomegalovirus exposure and HLA in healthy donors. Points from the study as a whole: Later genetic work tied a missense DCLRE1C variant to beta-chain V and J trimming. More clonal expansion characterized HLA-associated TCR beta chains than equally common others in a later analysis. The authors enumerated over 150 TCR beta chains as linked to cytomegalovirus.

The PCR made use of 60 Vbeta and 13 Jbeta primers. This table comes from immunoSEQ multiplex PCR, and its TCRdb copy is limited to in-frame clones, with some not included. The sample's table shows 100,000 to 150,000 clones. The specimen sequenced was PBMCs. This receptor was identified in a woman in her thirties or forties in good health and CMV-seronegative. This chain links TRBV7-3 with TRBJ2-3; TRBD1 agrees at 9 bases. CDR3 residues: CASSDQGQGGTDTQYF. CDR3 sequence (DNA): TGTGCCAGCAGCGACCAGGGACAGGGAGGCACAGATACGCAGTATTTT.